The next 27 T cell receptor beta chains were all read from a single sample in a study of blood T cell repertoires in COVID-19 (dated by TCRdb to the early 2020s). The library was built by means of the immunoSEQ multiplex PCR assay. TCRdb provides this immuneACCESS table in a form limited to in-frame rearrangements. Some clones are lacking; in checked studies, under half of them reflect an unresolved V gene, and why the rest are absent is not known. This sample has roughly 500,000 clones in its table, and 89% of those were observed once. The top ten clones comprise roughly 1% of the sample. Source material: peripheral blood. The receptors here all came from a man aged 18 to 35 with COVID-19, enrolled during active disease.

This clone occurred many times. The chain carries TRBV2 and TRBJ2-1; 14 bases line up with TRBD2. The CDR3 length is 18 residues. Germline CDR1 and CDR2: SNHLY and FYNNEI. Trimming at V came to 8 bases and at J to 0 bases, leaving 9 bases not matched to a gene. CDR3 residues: CASGGGTSGGSSYNEQFF. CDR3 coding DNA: TGTGCCAGCGGCGGGGGGACTAGCGGGGGCAGCTCCTACAATGAGCAGTTCTTC.

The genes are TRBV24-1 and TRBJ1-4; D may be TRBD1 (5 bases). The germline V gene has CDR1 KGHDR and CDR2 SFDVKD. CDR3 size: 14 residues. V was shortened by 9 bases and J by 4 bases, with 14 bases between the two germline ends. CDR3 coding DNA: TGTGCCACCCCTACGGGGGGTGATAATGAAAAACTGTTTTTT. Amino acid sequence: CATPTGGDNEKLFF.

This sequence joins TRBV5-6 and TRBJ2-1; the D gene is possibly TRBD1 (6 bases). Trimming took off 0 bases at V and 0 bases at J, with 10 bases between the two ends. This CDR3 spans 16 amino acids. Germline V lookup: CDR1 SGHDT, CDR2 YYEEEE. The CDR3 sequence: CASSLGGTNSYNEQFF. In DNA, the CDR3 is TGTGCCAGCAGCTTGGGTGGGACAAACTCCTACAATGAGCAGTTCTTC.

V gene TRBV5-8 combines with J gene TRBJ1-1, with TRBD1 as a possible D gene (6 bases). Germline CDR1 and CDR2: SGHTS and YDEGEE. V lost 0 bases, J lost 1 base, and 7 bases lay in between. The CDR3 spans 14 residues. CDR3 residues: CASSLDRANTEAFF. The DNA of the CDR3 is TGTGCCAGCAGCTTGGACAGGGCGAACACTGAAGCTTTCTTT.

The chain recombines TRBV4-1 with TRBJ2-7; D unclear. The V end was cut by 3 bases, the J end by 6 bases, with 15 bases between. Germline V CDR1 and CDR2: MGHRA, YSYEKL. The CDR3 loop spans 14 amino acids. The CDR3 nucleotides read TGCGCCAGCAGCCACCCGGTCCCATCCGGCGAGCAGTACTTC. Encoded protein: CASSHPVPSGEQYF.

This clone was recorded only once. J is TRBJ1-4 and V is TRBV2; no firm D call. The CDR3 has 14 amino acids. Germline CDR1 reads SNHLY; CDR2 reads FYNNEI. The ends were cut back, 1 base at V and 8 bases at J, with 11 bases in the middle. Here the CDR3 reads CASSEVSAKEKLFF. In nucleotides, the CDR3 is TGTGCCAGCAGTGAAGTGAGCGCGAAGGAAAAACTGTTTTTT.

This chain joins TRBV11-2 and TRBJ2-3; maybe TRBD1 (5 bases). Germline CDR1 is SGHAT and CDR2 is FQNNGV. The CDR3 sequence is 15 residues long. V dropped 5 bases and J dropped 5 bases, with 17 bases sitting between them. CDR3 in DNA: TGTGCCAGCAGCCCCGCCGTCGGACAACTAGATACGCAGTATTTT. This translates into CASSPAVGQLDTQYF.

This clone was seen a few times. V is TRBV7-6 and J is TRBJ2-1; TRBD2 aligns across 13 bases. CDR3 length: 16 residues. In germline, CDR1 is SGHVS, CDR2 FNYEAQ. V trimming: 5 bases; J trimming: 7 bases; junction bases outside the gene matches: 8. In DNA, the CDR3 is TGTGCCAGCAGCCCTACTAGCGGGAGGGCGGGGAATGAGCAGTTCTTC. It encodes CASSPTSGRAGNEQFF.

Here the CDR3 reads CASSPPIPEAFF. CDR3 sequence (DNA): TGTGCCAGCTCACCACCTATCCCTGAAGCTTTCTTT. This chain connects TRBV18 to TRBJ1-1; unclear D gene. The CDR3 extends over 12 amino acids. The ends were cut back, 0 bases at V and 6 bases at J, with 5 bases in the middle. In germline, CDR1 is KGHSH, CDR2 LQKENI.

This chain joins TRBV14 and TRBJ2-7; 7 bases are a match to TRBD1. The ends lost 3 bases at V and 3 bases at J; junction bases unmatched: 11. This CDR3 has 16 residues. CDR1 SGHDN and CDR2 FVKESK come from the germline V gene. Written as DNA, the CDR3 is TGTGCCAGCAGCCAGACTAAAGGGACAGAGTACTACGAGCAGTACTTC. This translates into CASSQTKGTEYYEQYF. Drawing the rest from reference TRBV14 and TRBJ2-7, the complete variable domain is EAGVTQFPSHSVIEKGQTVTLRCDPISGHDNLYWYRRVMGKEIKFLLHFVKESKQDESGMPNNRFLAERTGGTYSTLKVQPAELEDSGVYFCASSQTKGTEYYEQYFGPGTRLTVT.

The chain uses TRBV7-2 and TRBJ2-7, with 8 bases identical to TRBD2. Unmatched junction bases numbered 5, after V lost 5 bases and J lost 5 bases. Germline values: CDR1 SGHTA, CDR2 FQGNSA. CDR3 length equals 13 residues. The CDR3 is CASSLQRGNEQYF. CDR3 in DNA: TGTGCCAGCAGCCTGCAGCGGGGGAACGAGCAGTACTTC.

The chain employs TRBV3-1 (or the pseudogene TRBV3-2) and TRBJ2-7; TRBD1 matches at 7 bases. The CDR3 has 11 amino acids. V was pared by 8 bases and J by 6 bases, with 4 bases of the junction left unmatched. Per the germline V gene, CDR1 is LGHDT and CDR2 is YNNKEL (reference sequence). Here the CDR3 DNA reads TGTGCCAGCGCGGCAGGGGGCGAGCAGTACTTC. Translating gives CASAAGGEQYF.

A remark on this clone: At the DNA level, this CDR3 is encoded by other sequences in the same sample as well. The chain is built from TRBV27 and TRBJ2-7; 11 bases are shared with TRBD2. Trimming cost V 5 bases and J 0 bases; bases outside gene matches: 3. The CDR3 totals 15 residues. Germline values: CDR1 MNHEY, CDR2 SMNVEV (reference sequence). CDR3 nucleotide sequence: TGTGCCAGCAGTATTGGGACTAGCGGCTCCTACGAGCAGTACTTC. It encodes CASSIGTSGSYEQYF.

Here the CDR3 reads CASSPDAGEPQHF. In DNA form, the CDR3 reads TGTGCCAGCTCACCTGACGCGGGGGAGCCCCAGCATTTT. The chain is built from TRBV18 and TRBJ1-5; possible D gene TRBD1, 5 bases. Trimming stripped 3 bases from V and 8 bases from J, with 11 bases between. The V gene's germline CDR1 is KGHSH and CDR2 LQKENI. The CDR3 is made up of 13 amino acids. The whole variable domain, filled in from reference TRBV18 and TRBJ1-5, reads NAGVMQNPRHLVRRRGQEARLRCSPMKGHSHVYWYRQLPEEGLKFMVYLQKENIIDESGMPKERFSAEFPKEGPSILRIQQVVRGDSAAYFCASSPDAGEPQHFGDGTRLSIL.

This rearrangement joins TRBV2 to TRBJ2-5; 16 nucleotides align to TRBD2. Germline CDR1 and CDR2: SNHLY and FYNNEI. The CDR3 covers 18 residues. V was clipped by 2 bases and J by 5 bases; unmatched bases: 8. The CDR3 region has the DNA TGTGCCAGCAGTGAATGGGGACTAGCGGGGGGGCCGATGGAGACCCAGTACTTC. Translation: CASSEWGLAGGPMETQYF.

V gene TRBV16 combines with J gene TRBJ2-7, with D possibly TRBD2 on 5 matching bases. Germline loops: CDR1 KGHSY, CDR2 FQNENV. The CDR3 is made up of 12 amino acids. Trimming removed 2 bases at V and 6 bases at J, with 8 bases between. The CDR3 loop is CASSQSGGEQYF. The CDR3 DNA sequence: TGTGCCAGCAGCCAAAGTGGAGGCGAGCAGTACTTC.

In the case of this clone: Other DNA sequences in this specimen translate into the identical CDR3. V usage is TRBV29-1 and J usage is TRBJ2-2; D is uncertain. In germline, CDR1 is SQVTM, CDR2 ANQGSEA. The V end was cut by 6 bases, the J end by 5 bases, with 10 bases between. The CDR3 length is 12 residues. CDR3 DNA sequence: TGCAGCGTCGATCGAGGTACCGGGGAGCTGTTTTTT. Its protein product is CSVDRGTGELFF.

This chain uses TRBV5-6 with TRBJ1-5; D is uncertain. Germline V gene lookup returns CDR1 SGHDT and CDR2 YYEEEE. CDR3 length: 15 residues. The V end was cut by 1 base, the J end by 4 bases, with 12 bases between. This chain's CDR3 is CASSLSVSENQPQHF. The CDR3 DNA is TGTGCCAGCAGCTTGTCCGTCTCGGAGAATCAGCCCCAGCATTTT.

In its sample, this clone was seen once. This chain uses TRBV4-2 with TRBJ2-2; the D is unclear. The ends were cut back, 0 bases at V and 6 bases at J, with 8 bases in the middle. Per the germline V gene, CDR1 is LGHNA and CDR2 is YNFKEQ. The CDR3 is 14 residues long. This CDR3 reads CASSQESPAGELFF. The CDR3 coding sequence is TGTGCCAGCAGCCAAGAGTCCCCTGCCGGGGAGCTGTTTTTT.

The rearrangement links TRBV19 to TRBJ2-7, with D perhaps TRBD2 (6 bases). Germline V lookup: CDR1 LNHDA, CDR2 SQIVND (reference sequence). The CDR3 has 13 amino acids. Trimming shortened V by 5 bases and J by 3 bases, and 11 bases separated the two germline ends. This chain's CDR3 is CASSPGGVYEQYF. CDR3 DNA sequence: TGTGCCAGTAGTCCCGGAGGGGTCTACGAGCAGTACTTC.

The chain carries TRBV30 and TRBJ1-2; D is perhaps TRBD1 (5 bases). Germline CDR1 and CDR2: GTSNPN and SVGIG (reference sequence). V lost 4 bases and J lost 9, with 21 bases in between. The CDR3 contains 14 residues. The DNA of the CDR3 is TGTGCCTGGAATAGCCTCAGGGAAAGAAATAGCTACACCTTC. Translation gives CAWNSLRERNSYTF.

In DNA form, the CDR3 reads TGTGCCTGGAGCTTAGCGGGAGGGATAGATACGCAGTATTTT. Translated: CAWSLAGGIDTQYF. The chain recombines TRBV30 with TRBJ2-3; TRBD2 agrees at 11 bases. The CDR3 contains 14 residues. The V gene's germline CDR1 is GTSNPN and CDR2 SVGIG (reference sequence). The trim removed 3 bases at V and 5 bases at J, leaving 4 bases unmatched.

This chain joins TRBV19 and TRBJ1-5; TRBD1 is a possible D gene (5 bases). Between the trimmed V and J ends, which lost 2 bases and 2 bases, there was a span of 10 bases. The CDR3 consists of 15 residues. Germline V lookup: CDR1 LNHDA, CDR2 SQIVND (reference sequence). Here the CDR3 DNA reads TGTGCCAGTAGTATATGGGGCAGGGGCAATCAGCCCCAGCATTTT. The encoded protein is CASSIWGRGNQPQHF.

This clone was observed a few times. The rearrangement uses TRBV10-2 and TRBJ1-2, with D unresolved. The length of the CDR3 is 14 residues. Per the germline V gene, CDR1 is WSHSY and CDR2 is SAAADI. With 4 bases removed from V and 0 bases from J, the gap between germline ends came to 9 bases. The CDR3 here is CASSVLRSNYGYTF. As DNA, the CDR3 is TGCGCCAGCAGTGTTTTGCGATCTAACTATGGCTACACCTTC.

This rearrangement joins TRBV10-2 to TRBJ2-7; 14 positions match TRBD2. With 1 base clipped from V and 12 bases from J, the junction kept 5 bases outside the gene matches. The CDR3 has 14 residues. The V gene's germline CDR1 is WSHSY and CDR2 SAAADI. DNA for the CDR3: TGCGCCAGCAGTGAGTTTGGGACTAGCGGGAGTTGGTACTTC. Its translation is CASSEFGTSGSWYF.

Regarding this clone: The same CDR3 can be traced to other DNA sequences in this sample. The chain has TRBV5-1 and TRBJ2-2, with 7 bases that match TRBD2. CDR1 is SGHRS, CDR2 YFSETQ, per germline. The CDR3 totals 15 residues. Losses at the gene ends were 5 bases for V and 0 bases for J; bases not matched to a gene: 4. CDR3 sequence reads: CASSLSGTNTGELFF. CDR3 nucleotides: TGCGCCAGCAGTTTAAGCGGGACGAACACCGGGGAGCTGTTTTTT.

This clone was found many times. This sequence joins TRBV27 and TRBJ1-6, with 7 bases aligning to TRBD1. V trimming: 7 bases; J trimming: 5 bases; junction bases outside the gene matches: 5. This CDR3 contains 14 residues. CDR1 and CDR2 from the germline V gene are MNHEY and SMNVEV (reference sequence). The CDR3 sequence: CASTRTGNNSPLHF. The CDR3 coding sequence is TGTGCCAGCACCCGGACAGGCAATAATTCACCCCTCCACTTT.